The next 10 T cell receptor beta chains were all read from a single sample in a study of blood T cell repertoires in COVID-19 (dated by TCRdb to the early 2020s). Library creation used the immunoSEQ multiplex PCR assay. Entries here come from immuneACCESS through TCRdb and include only in-frame sequences with V and J called. Some clones fail to appear in such tables; in the studies checked, an unresolved V gene covers under half of the shortfall, and the cause of the remainder is unknown. The sample yields 230,000 or so clones; around 84% were counted once. The top ten constitute more than 1.2% of the sample. Specimen: peripheral blood. These receptor sequences come from a woman aged 40 to 50 who had recovered from COVID-19.

The chain joins TRBV7-2 to TRBJ1-2; D is unresolved. The CDR3 is 12 residues long. Looked up from germline, CDR1 is SGHTA and CDR2 is FQGNSA. With 3 bases removed from V and 6 bases from J, the gap between germline ends came to 8 bases. The CDR3 DNA reads as TGTGCCAGCAGCTTGGCAAAAAATGGCTACACCTTC. Its protein product is CASSLAKNGYTF.

The V and J genes are TRBV18 and TRBJ2-5, with 15 positions matching TRBD2. The trim removed 3 bases at V and 2 bases at J, leaving 1 base unmatched. CDR3 length: 16 amino acids. The germline gives CDR1 KGHSH, CDR2 LQKENI. The CDR3 is CASSPGTSGGQETQYF. The CDR3 coding sequence is TGTGCCAGCTCACCGGGGACTAGCGGGGGGCAAGAGACCCAGTACTTC. The complete variable domain, with remaining parts taken from reference TRBV18 and TRBJ2-5, reads NAGVMQNPRHLVRRRGQEARLRCSPMKGHSHVYWYRQLPEEGLKFMVYLQKENIIDESGMPKERFSAEFPKEGPSILRIQQVVRGDSAAYFCASSPGTSGGQETQYFGPGTRLLVL.

V usage is TRBV18 and J usage is TRBJ1-1; 7 nucleotides align to TRBD1. V was pared by 3 bases and J by 0 bases, with 7 bases of the junction left unmatched. Looked up from germline, CDR1 is KGHSH and CDR2 is LQKENI. This CDR3 is 16 amino acids long. DNA of the CDR3: TGTGCCAGCTCACCTGAGACAGGGCGGGTGAACACTGAAGCTTTCTTT. Amino acid sequence: CASSPETGRVNTEAFF.

The V call is TRBV3-1 (or the pseudogene TRBV3-2), the J call TRBJ1-6; 8 nucleotides line up with TRBD1. Germline trimming cut 0 bases from V and 6 bases from J; bases unmatched to any gene: 1. Germline values: CDR1 LGHDT, CDR2 YNNKEL (reference sequence). CDR3 length: 15 amino acids. CDR3 bases: TGTGCCAGCAGCCAAGAAGGACAGGGTAATTCACCCCTCCACTTT. Residues: CASSQEGQGNSPLHF.

V is TRBV7-2 and J is TRBJ1-5; a possible D gene is TRBD1 (5 bases). Germline lookup yields CDR1 SGHTA and CDR2 FQGNSA. The ends were cut back, 5 bases at V and 0 bases at J, with 11 bases in the middle. This CDR3 spans 15 amino acids. The CDR3 reads CASSPGEFSNQPQHF. The CDR3 DNA sequence: TGTGCCAGCAGCCCGGGGGAGTTTAGCAATCAGCCCCAGCATTTT.

Only a few counts were recorded for this clone. This chain links TRBV7-9 with TRBJ2-7; possibly TRBD1 for D (5 bases). This CDR3 has 14 amino acids. Germline V gene lookup returns CDR1 SEHNR and CDR2 FQNEAQ (reference sequence). The V end was cut by 6 bases, the J end by 3 bases, with 15 bases between. CDR3 region: CASSLTSQGYEQYF. DNA of the CDR3: TGTGCCAGCAGTTTAACTTCCCAGGGCTACGAGCAGTACTTC.

The genes are TRBV11-2 and TRBJ2-7, with 8 bases fitting TRBD1. V lost 1 base and J lost 6; bases outside the gene matches: 8. The CDR3 runs to 15 residues. Germline lookup yields CDR1 SGHAT and CDR2 FQNNGV. Written as DNA, the CDR3 is TGTGCCAGCAGCTTAGGGGACAGGCTAGCCAGCGAGCAGTACTTC. Amino acids: CASSLGDRLASEQYF.

DNA for the CDR3: TGTGCCAGCAGCTTGTTGGGCGCTCTTAACTATGGCTACACCTTC. Translating gives CASSLLGALNYGYTF. This chain uses TRBV5-5 with TRBJ1-2; D is ambiguous. V was trimmed by 1 base and J by 1 base, leaving 11 bases between them. The CDR3 spans 15 residues. Per the germline V gene, CDR1 is SGHKS and CDR2 is YYEKEE (reference sequence).

The rearrangement uses TRBV2 and TRBJ1-3; 7 positions agree with TRBD1. Per germline, CDR1 SNHLY and CDR2 FYNNEI. V lost 10 bases to trimming and J lost 3 bases; unmatched junction nucleotides: 6. This CDR3 has 13 amino acids. CDR3 nucleotides: TGTGCCACCCAAACAGGGGTTGGAAACACCATATATTTT. This sequence encodes CATQTGVGNTIYF. Complete variable domain (other parts from reference TRBV2 and TRBJ1-3): EPEVTQTPSHQVTQMGQEVILRCVPISNHLYFYWYRQILGQKVEFLVSFYNNEISEKSEIFDDQFSVERPDGSNFTLKIRSTKLEDSAMYFCATQTGVGNTIYFGEGSWLTVV.

The V and J genes are TRBV27 and TRBJ2-2, with 8 bases fitting TRBD2. Trimming removed 2 bases from V and 7 bases from J; junction bases left unmatched: 9. The germline gives CDR1 MNHEY, CDR2 SMNVEV (reference sequence). This CDR3 contains 16 residues. The CDR3 DNA reads as TGTGCCAGCAGTTTAAACGGGGGGGCCATTAACGGGGAGCTGTTTTTT. This translates into CASSLNGGAINGELFF.